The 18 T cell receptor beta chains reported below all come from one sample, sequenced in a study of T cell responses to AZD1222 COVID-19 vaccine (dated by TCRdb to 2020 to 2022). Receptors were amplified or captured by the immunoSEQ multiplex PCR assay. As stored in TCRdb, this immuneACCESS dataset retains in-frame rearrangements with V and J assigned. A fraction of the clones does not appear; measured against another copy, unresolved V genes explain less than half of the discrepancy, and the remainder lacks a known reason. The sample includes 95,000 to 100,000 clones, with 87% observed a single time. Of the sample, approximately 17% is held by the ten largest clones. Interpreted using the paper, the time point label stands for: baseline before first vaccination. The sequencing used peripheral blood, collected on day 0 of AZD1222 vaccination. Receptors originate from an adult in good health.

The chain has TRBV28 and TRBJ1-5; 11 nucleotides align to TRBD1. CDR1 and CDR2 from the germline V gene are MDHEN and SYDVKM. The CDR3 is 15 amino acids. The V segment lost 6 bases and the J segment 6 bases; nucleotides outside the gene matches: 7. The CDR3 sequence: CASRRLDRGLQPQHF. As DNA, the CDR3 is TGTGCCAGCAGACGCCTGGACAGGGGGCTTCAGCCCCAGCATTTT.

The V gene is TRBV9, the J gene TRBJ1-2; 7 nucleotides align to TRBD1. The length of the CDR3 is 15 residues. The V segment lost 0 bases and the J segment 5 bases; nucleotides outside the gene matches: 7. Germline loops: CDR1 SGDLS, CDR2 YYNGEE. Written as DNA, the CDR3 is TGTGCCAGCAGCGTAGTGTCAGGGGGTAATTATGGCTACACCTTC. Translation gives CASSVVSGGNYGYTF.

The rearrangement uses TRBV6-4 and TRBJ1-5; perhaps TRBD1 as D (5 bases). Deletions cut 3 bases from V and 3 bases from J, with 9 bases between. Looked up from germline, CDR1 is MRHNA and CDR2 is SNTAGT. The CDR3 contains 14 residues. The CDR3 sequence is CASSEEGTNQPQHF. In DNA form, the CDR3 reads TGTGCCAGCAGTGAAGAGGGGACCAATCAGCCCCAGCATTTT.

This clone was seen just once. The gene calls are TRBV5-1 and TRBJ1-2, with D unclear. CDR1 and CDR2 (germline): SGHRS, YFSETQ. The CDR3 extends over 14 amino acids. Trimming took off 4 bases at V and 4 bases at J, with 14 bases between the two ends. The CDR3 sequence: CASSPSGRSYGYTF. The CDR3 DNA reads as TGCGCCAGCAGCCCCTCTGGCCGCTCCTATGGCTACACCTTC.

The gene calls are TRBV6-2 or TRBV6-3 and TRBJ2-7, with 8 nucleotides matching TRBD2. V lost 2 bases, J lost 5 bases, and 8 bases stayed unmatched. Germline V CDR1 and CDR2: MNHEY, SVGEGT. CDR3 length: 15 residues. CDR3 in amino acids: CASSYQSGSSHEQYF. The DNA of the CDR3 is TGTGCCAGCAGTTACCAAAGCGGGAGTTCCCACGAGCAGTACTTC.

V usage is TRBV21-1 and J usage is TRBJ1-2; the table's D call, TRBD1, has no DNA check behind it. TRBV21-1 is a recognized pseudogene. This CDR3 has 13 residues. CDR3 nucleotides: TGTGCCAGCAGCAAAGCCGACAGGGGGTGTTTAACCTTC. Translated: CASSKADRGCLTF.

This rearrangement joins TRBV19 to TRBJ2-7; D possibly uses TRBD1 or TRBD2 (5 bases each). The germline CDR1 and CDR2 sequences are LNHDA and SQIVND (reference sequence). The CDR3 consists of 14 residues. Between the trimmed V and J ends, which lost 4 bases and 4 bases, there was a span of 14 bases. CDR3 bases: TGTGCCAGTAGTACTGCCGGGACGACTTACGAGCAGTACTTC. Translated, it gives CASSTAGTTYEQYF.

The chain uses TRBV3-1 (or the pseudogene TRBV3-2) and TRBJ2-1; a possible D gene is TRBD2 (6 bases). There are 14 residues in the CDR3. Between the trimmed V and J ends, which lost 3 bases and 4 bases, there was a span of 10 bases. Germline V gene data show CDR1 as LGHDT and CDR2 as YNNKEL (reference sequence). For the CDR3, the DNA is TGTGCCAGCAGCCACGGGACTCCTTACAATGAGCAGTTCTTC. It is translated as CASSHGTPYNEQFF.

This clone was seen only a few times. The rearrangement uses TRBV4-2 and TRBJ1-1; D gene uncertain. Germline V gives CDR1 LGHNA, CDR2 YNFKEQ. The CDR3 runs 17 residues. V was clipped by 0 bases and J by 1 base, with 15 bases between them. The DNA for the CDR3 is TGTGCCAGCAGCCAAGATCACCGCGGTGGACGGAACACTGAAGCTTTCTTT. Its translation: CASSQDHRGGRNTEAFF.

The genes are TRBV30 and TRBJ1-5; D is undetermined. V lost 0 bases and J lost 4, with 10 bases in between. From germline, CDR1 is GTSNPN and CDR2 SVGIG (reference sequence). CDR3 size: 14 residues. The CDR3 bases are TGTGCCTGGAGTGTTAAGGGAACGAATCAGCCCCAGCATTTT. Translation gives CAWSVKGTNQPQHF.

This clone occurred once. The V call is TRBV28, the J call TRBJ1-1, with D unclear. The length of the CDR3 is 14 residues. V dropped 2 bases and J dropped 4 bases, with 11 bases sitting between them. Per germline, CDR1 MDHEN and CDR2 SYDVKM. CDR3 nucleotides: TGTGCCAGCAGTTTAGGGTCGGTGGGCACTGAAGCTTTCTTT. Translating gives CASSLGSVGTEAFF.

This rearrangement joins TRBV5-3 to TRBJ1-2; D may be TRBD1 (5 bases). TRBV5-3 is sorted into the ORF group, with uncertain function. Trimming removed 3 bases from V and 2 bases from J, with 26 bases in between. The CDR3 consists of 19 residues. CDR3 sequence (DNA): TGTGCCAGAAGCTGCCCCGCGGCAGGGATGAGTAGGTTCAACTATGGCTACACCTTC. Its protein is CARSCPAAGMSRFNYGYTF.

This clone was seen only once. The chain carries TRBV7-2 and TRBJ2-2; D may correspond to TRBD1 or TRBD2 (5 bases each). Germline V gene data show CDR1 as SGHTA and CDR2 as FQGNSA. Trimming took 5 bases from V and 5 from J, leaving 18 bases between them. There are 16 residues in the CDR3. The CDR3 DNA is TGTGCCAGCAGCGCATATGGGACCAGGAGGACCGGGGAGCTGTTTTTT. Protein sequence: CASSAYGTRRTGELFF.

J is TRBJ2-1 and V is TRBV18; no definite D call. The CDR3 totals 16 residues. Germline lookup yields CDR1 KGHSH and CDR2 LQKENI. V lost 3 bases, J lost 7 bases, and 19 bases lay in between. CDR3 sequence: CASSPLVRTQRNEQFF. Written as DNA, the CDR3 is TGTGCCAGCTCACCTTTGGTCCGGACCCAAAGGAATGAGCAGTTCTTC.

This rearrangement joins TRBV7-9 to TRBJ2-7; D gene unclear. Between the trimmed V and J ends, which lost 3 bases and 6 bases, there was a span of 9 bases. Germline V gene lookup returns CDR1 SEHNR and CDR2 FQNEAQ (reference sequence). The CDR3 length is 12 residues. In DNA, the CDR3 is TGTGCCAGCAGCTTCCTAGGCCGCGAGCAGTACTTC. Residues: CASSFLGREQYF.

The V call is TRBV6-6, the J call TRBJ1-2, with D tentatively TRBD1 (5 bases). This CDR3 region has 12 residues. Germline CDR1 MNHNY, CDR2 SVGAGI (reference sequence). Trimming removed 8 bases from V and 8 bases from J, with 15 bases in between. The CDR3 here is CASSGGSGGYTF. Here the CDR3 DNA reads TGTGCCAGCTCCGGGGGATCGGGGGGCTACACCTTC.

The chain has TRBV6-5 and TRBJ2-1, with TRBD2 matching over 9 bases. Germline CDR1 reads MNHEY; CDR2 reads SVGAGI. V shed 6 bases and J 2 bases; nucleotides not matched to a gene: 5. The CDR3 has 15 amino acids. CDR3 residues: CASSTAGGPYNEQFF. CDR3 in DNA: TGTGCCAGCAGCACAGCGGGGGGCCCCTACAATGAGCAGTTCTTC.

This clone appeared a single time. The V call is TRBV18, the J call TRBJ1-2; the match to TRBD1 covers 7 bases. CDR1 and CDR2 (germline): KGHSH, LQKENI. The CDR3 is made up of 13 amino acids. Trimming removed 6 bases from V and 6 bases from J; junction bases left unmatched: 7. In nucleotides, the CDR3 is TGTGCCAGCTCGTTAACAGGGACAGATGGCTACACCTTC. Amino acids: CASSLTGTDGYTF.